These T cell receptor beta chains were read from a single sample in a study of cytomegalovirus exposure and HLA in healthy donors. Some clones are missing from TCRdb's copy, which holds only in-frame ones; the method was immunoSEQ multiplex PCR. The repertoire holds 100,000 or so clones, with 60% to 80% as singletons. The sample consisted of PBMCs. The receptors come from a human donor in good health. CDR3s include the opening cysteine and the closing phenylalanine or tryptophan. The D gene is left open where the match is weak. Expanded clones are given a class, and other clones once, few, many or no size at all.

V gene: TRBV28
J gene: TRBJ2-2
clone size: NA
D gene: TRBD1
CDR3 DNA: TGTGCCAGCTGGGCGGGACAGGGGTACACCGGGGAGCTGTTTTTT
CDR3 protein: CASWAGQGYTGELFF

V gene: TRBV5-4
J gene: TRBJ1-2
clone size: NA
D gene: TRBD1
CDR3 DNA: TGTGCCAGCAGCCTGGCAGGGGGCAATGGCTACACCTTC
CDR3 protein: CASSLAGGNGYTF

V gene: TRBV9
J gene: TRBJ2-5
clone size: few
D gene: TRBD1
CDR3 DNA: TGTGCCAGCAGCCCCGAATCGACAGGGTGGGAGACCCAGTACTTC
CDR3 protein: CASSPESTGWETQYF

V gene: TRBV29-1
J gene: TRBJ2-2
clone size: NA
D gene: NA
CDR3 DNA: TGCAGCGTTGCGGCGGGCTCGAACACCGGGGAGCTGTTTTTT
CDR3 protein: CSVAAGSNTGELFF

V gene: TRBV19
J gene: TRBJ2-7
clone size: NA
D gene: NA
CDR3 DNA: TGTGCCAGTAGTGAACATAACAGGGCCCACCGGACCTACGAGCAGTACTTC
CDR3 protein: CASSEHNRAHRTYEQYF

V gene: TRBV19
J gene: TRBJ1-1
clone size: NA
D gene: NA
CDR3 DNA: TGTGCCAGTACCCGAGGACAGAGCACTGAAGCTTTCTTT
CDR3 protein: CASTRGQSTEAFF

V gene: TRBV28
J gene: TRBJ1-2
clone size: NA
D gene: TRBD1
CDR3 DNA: TGTGCCAGCAGTCCCTCCGACAGGGTCTCTGGCTACACCTTC
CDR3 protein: CASSPSDRVSGYTF

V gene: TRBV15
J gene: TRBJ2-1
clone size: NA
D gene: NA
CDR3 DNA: TGTGCCACCAGCAGAGATTCCTTGCTAAACAATGAGCAGTTCTTC
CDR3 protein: CATSRDSLLNNEQFF

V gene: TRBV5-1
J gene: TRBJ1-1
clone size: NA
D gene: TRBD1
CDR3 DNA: TGCGCCAGCAGCTTGACCCAGGGACAGATGAACACTGAAGCTTTCTTT
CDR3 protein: CASSLTQGQMNTEAFF

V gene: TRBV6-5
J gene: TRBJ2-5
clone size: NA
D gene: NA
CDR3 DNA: TGTGCCAGCAGTTACGCTGGGGTCTCGGGGGCCCAGTACTTC
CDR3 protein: CASSYAGVSGAQYF

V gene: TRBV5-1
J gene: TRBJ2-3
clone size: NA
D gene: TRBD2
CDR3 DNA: TGCGCCAGCAGCTTGGCCGGGGGGGGCACAGATACGCAGTATTTT
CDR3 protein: CASSLAGGGTDTQYF

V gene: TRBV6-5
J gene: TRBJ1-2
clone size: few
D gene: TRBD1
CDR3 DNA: TGTGCCAGCACTACCAAACAGGGGGAATTCTATGGCTACACCTTC
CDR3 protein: CASTTKQGEFYGYTF

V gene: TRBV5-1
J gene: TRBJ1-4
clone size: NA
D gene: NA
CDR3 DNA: TGCGCCAGCAGCTTGGTGGGGGCGGGAACTAATGAAAAACTGTTTTTT
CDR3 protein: CASSLVGAGTNEKLFF

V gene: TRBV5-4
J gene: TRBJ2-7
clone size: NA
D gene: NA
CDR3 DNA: TGTGCCAGCAGCCTTGCAAGGGGCCGGAACGAGCAGTACTTC
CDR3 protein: CASSLARGRNEQYF

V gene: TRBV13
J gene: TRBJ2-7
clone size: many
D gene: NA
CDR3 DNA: TGTGCCAGCAGCTCCGGGGGACCGGCGGAGCAGTACTTC
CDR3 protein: CASSSGGPAEQYF

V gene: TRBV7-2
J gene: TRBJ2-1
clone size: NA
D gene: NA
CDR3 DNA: TGTGCCAGCAGCCCCCCGGGGGAGCAGTTCTTC
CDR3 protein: CASSPPGEQFF

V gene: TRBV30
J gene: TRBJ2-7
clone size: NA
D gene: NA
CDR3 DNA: TGTGCCTGGAGTGTACTCGAGTACTCCTACGAGCAGTACTTC
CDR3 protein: CAWSVLEYSYEQYF

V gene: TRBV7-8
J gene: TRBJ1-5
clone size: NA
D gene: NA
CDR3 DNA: TGTGCCAGCCCAAGCAGGAGCAATCAGCCCCAGCATTTT
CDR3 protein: CASPSRSNQPQHF

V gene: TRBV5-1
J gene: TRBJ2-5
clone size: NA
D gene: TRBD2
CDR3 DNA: TGCGCCAGCAGCCCGGGAAGGGAGGGGGAGACCCAGTACTTC
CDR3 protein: CASSPGREGETQYF

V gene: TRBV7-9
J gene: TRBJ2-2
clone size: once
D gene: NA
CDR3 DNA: TGTGCCAGCAGCCAAGCGCAGGGGGGCGACACCGGGGAGCTGTTTTTT
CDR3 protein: CASSQAQGGDTGELFF

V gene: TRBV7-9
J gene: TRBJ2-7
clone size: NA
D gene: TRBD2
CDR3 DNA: TGTTCCCTCAAAGCCCTGACCGGGACTAGCTCTGTAGGGCAGTACTTC
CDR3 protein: CSLKALTGTSSVGQYF

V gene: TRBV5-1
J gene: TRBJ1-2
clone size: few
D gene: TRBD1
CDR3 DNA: TGCGCCAGCAGTCTTGGACAGGGAATGGACTATGGCTACACCTTC
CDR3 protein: CASSLGQGMDYGYTF

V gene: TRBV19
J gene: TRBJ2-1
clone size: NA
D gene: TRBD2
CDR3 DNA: TGTGCCAGTAGTATTCCCGAGCGGGGGGACAATGAGCAGTTCTTC
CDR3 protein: CASSIPERGDNEQFF

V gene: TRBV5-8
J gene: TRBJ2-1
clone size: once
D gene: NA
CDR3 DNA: TGTGCCAGCAGCTTTGAGGTCCAAGGGGATGAGCAGTTCTTC
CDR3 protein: CASSFEVQGDEQFF

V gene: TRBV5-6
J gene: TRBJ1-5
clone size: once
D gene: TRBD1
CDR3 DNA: TGTGCCAGCAGCTGGGCCGGGGGGACAGGGCAGGGAAATCAGCCCCAGCATTTT
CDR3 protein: CASSWAGGTGQGNQPQHF

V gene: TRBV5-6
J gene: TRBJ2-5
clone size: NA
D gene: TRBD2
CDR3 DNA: TGTGCCAGCAGCGCCCCACTCAACGGGGGGGCCCAGTACTTC
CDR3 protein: CASSAPLNGGAQYF

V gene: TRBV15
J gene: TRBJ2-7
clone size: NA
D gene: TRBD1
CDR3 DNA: TGTGCCACCAGCAGGTACCGCCAAGGTAACAGGGGGTTAGGAGAGCAGTACTTC
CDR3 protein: CATSRYRQGNRGLGEQYF

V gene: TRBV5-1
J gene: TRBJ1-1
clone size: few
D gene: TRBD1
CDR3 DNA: TGCGCCAGCAGCCCGACAGGGGGTGAAGCTTTCTTT
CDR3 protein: CASSPTGGEAFF

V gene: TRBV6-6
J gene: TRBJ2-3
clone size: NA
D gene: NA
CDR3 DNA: TGTGCCAGCCGGACTAGCACAGATACGCAGTATTTT
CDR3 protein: CASRTSTDTQYF

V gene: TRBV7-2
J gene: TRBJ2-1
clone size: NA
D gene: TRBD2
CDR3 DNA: TGTGCCAGCAGCCCCAAGAGTCTAGCGGGGGGCCCATACAATGAGCAGTTCTTC
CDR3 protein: CASSPKSLAGGPYNEQFF

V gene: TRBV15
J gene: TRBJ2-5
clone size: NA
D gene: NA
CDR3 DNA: TGTGCCACCAGCAGAGAACGGGGATCTCAAGAGACCCAGTACTTC
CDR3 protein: CATSRERGSQETQYF

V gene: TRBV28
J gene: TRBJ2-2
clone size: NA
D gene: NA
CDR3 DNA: TGTGCCAGCAGCAGGAACACCGGGGAGCTGTTTTTT
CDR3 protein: CASSRNTGELFF

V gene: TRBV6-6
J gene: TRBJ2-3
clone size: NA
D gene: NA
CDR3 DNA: TGTGCCAGCAGTCTCCAGGGAACTAGCACAGATACGCAGTATTTT
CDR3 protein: CASSLQGTSTDTQYF

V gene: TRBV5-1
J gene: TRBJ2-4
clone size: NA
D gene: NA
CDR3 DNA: TGCGCCAGCAGCTTGGGCCCGGGGGAAAAAAACATTCAGTACTTC
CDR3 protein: CASSLGPGEKNIQYF

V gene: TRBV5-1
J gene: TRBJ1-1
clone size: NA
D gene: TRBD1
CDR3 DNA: TGCGCCAGCAGCAAAGGACAGGGACAATATAGCACTGAAGCTTTCTTT
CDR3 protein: CASSKGQGQYSTEAFF

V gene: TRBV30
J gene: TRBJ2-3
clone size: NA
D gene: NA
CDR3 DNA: TGTACCTGCCGTCCGGTAGATACGCAGTATTTT
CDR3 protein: CTCRPVDTQYF

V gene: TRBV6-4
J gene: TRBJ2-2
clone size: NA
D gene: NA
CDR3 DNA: TGTGCCAGCAGTGTCGAGACGAACACCGGGGAGCTGTTTTTT
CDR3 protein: CASSVETNTGELFF

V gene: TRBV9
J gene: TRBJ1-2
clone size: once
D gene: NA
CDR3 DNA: TGTGCCAGCAGTGCCGCCGGGGGTTCCGTCTACACCTTC
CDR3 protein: CASSAAGGSVYTF

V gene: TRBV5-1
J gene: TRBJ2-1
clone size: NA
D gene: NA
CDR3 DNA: TGCGCCAGCAGCTTGACAGCATCCAATGAGCAGTTCTTC
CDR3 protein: CASSLTASNEQFF

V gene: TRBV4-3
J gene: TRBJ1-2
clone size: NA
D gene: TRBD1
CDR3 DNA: TGCGCCAGCAGCCAAACCGGGACAGCCTATGGCTACACCTTC
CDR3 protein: CASSQTGTAYGYTF

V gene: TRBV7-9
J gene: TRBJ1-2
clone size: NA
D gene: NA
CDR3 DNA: TGTGCCAGCAGCTTAGTAAGTCCGGGAGGCTACACCTTC
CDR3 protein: CASSLVSPGGYTF

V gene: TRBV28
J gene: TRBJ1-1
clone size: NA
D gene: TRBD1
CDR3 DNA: TGTGCCAGCAGTTTATCGGGACAGGCGGTAGCTTTCTTT
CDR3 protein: CASSLSGQAVAFF

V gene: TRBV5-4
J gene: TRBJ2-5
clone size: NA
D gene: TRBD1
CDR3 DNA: TGTGCCAGCAGCTCACCTGGGACAGGGGACCGGGAGACCCAGTACTTC
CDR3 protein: CASSSPGTGDRETQYF

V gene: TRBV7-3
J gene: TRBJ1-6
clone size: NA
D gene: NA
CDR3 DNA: TGTGCCAGCAGCCATTCCGGGAGAGACGGACCCCTCCACTTT
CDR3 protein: CASSHSGRDGPLHF

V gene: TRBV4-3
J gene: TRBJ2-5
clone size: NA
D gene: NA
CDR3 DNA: TGCGCCAGCAGCCAAGATTCTTATGGGCAGACCCAGTACTTC
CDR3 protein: CASSQDSYGQTQYF

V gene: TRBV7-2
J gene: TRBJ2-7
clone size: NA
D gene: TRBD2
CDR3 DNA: TGTGCCAGCAGCTTAGCTAAGACTAGCGGGGACACCTACGAGCAGTACTTC
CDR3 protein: CASSLAKTSGDTYEQYF

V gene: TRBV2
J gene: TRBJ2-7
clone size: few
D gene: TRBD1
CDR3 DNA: TGTGCCAGCAGTCTTCAGGGGGACGGGTACGAGCAGTACTTC
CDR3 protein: CASSLQGDGYEQYF

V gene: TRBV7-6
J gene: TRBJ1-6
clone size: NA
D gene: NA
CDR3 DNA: TGTGCCAGCAGCCCAACACAGGGATTCAATTCACCCCTCCACTTT
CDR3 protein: CASSPTQGFNSPLHF

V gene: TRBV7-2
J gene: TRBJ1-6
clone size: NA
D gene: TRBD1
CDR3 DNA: TGTGCCAGCAGCATTACAGGGGGCAGGTTAAATTCACCCCTCCACTTT
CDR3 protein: CASSITGGRLNSPLHF

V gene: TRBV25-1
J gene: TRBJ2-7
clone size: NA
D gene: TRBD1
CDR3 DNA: TGTGCCAGCAGTGGACAGGGGACGTCCGAGCAGTACTTC
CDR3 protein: CASSGQGTSEQYF

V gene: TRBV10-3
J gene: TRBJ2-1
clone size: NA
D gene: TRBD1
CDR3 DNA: TGTGCCATCAGCCCGGACAGGGGTTCGACGAATGAGCAGTTCTTC
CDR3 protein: CAISPDRGSTNEQFF

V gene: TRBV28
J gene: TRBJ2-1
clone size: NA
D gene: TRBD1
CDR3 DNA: TGTGCCAGCAGTCCCACCGGGACAGGGTCCTACAATGAGCAGTTCTTC
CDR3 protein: CASSPTGTGSYNEQFF

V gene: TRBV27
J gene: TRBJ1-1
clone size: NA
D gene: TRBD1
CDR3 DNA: TGTGCCAGCAAGCCTCAGGGGGTCCCGAACACTGAAGCTTTCTTT
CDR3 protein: CASKPQGVPNTEAFF

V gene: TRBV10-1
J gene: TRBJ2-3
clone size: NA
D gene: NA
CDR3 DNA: TGCGCCAGCAGTGTAGGCGGGTCGGGCACAGATACGCAGTATTTT
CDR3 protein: CASSVGGSGTDTQYF

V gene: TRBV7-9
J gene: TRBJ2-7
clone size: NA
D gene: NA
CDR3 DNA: TGTGCCAGCAGCTTTGAGGTTTCCTACGAGCAGTACTTC
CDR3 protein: CASSFEVSYEQYF

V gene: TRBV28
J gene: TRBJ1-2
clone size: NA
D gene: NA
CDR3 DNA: TGTGCCAGCAGTTTCGGCGGCAACTATGGCTACACCTTC
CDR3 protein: CASSFGGNYGYTF

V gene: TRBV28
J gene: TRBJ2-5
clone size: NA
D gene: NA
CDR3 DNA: TGTGCCAGCAGTTTATCTGAGGTCACGGAGACCCAGTACTTC
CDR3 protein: CASSLSEVTETQYF